This T cell receptor (beta chain) was obtained from a study of CD8+ T cells in alopecia areata (dated 2018 in TCRdb). A note on the overall study: The treated patients took part in an open-label pilot trial in which moderate-to-severe alopecia areata was treated with oral tofacitinib at 5 to 10 mg twice daily. To study T cell clonal expansion in alopecia areata, the researchers applied high-throughput TCRbeta sequencing to both the C3H/HeJ mouse model and human patients. immunoSEQ multiplex PCR using 35 Vbeta forward primers and 13 Jbeta reverse primers was used to amplify TCRbeta CDR3 regions. Patients on tofacitinib were biopsied at baseline and after 4 and 24 weeks of treatment, and several of the patients also had a later scalp biopsy. In humans, TCRbeta sequencing was performed on scalp tissue and on sorted CD4+ and CD8+ peripheral blood T cells from healthy controls and from patients with patchy or totalis/universalis alopecia areata. The RNA source kit depended on sample type: the PAXgene miRNA kit for fixed scalp, the miRNeasy kit for PBMCs, and the RNeasy kit for mouse skin. Scalp clonality was compared among normal scalp (n=4), patchy alopecia areata scalp (n=8), and alopecia totalis/universalis scalp (n=8). For the treated patients, the SALT score, which quantifies what percentage of scalp surface area is affected, served as the measure of disease severity. Tofacitinib was given for 6 to 18 months, followed by 6 months of follow-up off drug to assess delayed response and recurrence. General conclusions and limits of the study: Resident alphabeta T cells in normal human skin are also sequenced, complicating scalp TCR repertoire analysis, unlike mouse skin dominated by gammadelta T cells. With tofacitinib, both scalp clonality and the number of expanded CD8+ clones among the top 100 scalp clones went down significantly. Because the treated cohort was small and had only one nonresponder, larger studies are needed to examine links between baseline CD8+ expansion and response. During tofacitinib treatment, many expanded lesional clones stuck around in both scalp and blood, and this persistence may partly explain why relapse happens after treatment is stopped. TCR sequences shared between patients were less clear than in mice, possibly partly because of HLA diversity in the patient population. Compared with normal scalp, lesional scalp had higher clonality and more expanded CD8+ clones, particularly in alopecia totalis/universalis, a pattern that suggests antigenic drive.

The sample's time point, from its label and the paper: 20 to 30 weeks on oral tofacitinib. Explained via the paper, the treatment or condition label denotes: oral pan-JAK inhibitor, 5-10 mg twice daily. From alopecia areata patients, peripheral blood was collected along with lesional scalp punch biopsies. PBMCs were isolated by density centrifugation and stained for CD3, CD4 and CD8, after which CD4+ and CD8+ T cells were sorted on a FACSAria. Comment on this clone: Its antigen is not yet known. Base-call qualities are not available, and no considerably larger clone is one nucleotide away.

V lost 5 bases and J lost 9 bases; the stretch between them is 11 bases long. The cysteine opens and the phenylalanine closes a CDR3 of 12 amino acids. Just CDR3 DNA is preserved here, 36 bases in frame from base 1. From a lookup of the germline V gene, CDR1 and CDR2 are SNHLY and FYNNEI. Library preparation employed the immunoSEQ multiplex PCR assay. RNA was extracted from all samples and reverse transcribed into cDNA, which served as template for TCR sequencing. SuperScript III was used to make first-strand cDNA, primed with a 2:1 mix of oligo-dT and random hexamers. A synthetic immune receptor repertoire was used to measure amplification bias, and any remaining bias was corrected computationally. The original methods were these. After raw reads were preprocessed to remove errors, the CDR3 was defined following IMGT conventions as running from the conserved cysteine to phenylalanine. Clonality was computed as 1 minus the Shannon entropy, with the entropy normalized by log2 of the number of productive unique TCRs. CD4 or CD8 identity of scalp clones was inferred by cross-referencing scalp TCRbeta sequences with sorted blood CD4 and CD8 repertoires. The clones in this table, taken by TCRdb from immuneACCESS, are in-frame only. Not every clone is retained; where verified, under half of the shortfall comes from an unresolved V gene, and the cause of the rest is unknown. Clone size and the V and J calls come from that table; the DNA yielded D and trimming. A total of under 200,000 clones appear in this sample, 50% to 65% of them only once. Approximately 14% of the sample is held by the ten biggest clonotypes.

Sequenced material: CD4+ T cells sorted from blood, taken at week 24, from a patient treated with tofacitinib. This chain is built from TRBV2 and TRBJ2-1, with the identity of the D gene unclear. This TCR came from a human donor with alopecia areata. The DNA sequence is as follows: TGTGCCAGCAGTCCCATGGGGTTTGAGCAGTTCTTC. It codes for CASSPMGFEQFF.